The 29 T cell receptor beta chains in this list originate from one sample, sequenced in a study of prognosis after radiotherapy for stage I lung cancer. The authors amplified TCR beta CDR3 from genomic DNA using two-round multiplex PCR. Initially, in first-round PCR, primers specific to each TRBV and TRBJ gene were used. TCRdb reanalysed the multiplex PCR reads using MiXCR and keeps one entry per CDR3 protein. The sample lists about 51,000 distinct CDR3 sequences; less than 45% were seen once. The sequenced sample was PBMCs, obtained before or after stereotactic body radiation therapy (not recorded which). Source of these receptors: a donor aged 50 or older with non-small cell lung cancer.

The chain combines TRBV7-2 with TRBJ1-2; 8 bases agree with TRBD1. Germline values: CDR1 SGHTA, CDR2 FQGNSA. The CDR3 is 15 residues long. V lost 3 bases and J lost 6; bases outside the gene matches: 9. CDR3 DNA: TGTGCCAGCAGCTTCTCGGGACAGGAAGTTAATGGCTACACCTTC. Translation gives CASSFSGQEVNGYTF.

This clonotype was recorded many times. V usage is TRBV6-7 and J usage is TRBJ1-6; D ambiguous. TRBV6-7 is an open reading frame whose function is uncertain. Trimming took off 5 bases at V and 5 bases at J, with 16 bases between the two ends. The CDR3 totals 16 residues. CDR3 residues: CASSHNVGLNNSPLHF. For the CDR3, the DNA is TGTGCCAGCAGTCATAATGTCGGACTTAATAATTCACCCCTCCACTTT.

This clonotype was seen many times. The rearrangement joins TRBV7-8 to TRBJ1-3; D is ambiguous. Trimming left V 5 bases short and J 6 bases short, with 8 bases between. The CDR3 loop spans 12 amino acids. CDR1 is SGHVS and CDR2 is FQNEAQ in the germline V gene. The CDR3 DNA reads TGTGCCAGCAGCCCCCCCGAAAACACCATATATTTT. Encoded protein: CASSPPENTIYF.

At least ten counts were recorded for this clonotype. The rearrangement links TRBV18 to TRBJ2-3; D perhaps matches TRBD2 (6 bases). The germline CDR1 and CDR2 sequences are KGHSH and LQKENI. V was pared by 3 bases and J by 2 bases, with 9 bases between. This CDR3 is built from 14 residues. The CDR3 region has the DNA TGTGCCAGCTCACCGCCTAGCGCCACAGATACGCAGTATTTT. As protein: CASSPPSATDTQYF.

This sequence joins TRBV2 and TRBJ2-3; 10 nucleotides match TRBD1. The CDR3 has 14 amino acids. Trimming cost V 7 bases and J 4 bases; bases outside gene matches: 5. CDR1 SNHLY and CDR2 FYNNEI come from the germline V gene. CDR3 DNA: TGTGCCAGCACGTTCGGGACAGGGGCAGATACGCAGTATTTT. Its translation is CASTFGTGADTQYF.

At least ten counts were recorded for this clonotype. This chain joins TRBV18 and TRBJ2-7; the D is unclear. The CDR3 sequence is 14 residues long. Germline V lookup: CDR1 KGHSH, CDR2 LQKENI. Between the trimmed V and J ends, which lost 3 bases and 0 bases, there was a span of 9 bases. The CDR3 is CASSPARSSYEQYF. The DNA of the CDR3 is TGTGCCAGCTCACCGGCGCGGTCCTCCTACGAGCAGTACTTC.

This clonotype was picked up many times. This chain joins TRBV7-2 and TRBJ1-2; D not resolved. CDR1 is SGHTA, CDR2 FQGNSA, per germline. This CDR3 comprises 15 residues. Trimming cost V 5 bases and J 1 base, with 14 bases left between them. CDR3 sequence (DNA): TGTGCCAGCAGCCCCCGGGTAGGGAGTAACTATGGCTACACCTTC. Protein sequence: CASSPRVGSNYGYTF.

This clonotype was picked up many times. CDR3 amino acids: CASRDWTGGTEQYF. Here the CDR3 DNA reads TGTGCCAGTAGGGATTGGACAGGGGGCACCGAGCAGTACTTC. The genes are TRBV19 and TRBJ2-7, with 11 bases lining up with TRBD1. The CDR3 is 14 amino acids. The germline gives CDR1 LNHDA, CDR2 SQIVND (reference sequence). The V and J ends lost 6 bases and 6 bases, in that order; junction bases with no gene match: 7.

This clonotype was seen at least ten times. This chain connects TRBV30 to TRBJ1-6, with D unclear. Trimming shortened V by 3 bases and J by 10 bases, and 19 bases separated the two germline ends. Germline V gene lookup returns CDR1 GTSNPN and CDR2 SVGIG (reference sequence). The CDR3 is 15 residues long. CDR3 coding DNA: TGTGCCTGGAGCGGTGGTGGGCCCACGGGCTCACCCCTCCACTTT. It translates to CAWSGGGPTGSPLHF.

As concerns this clonotype: This could be a read error, since a much larger clone is one nucleotide away. The V call is TRBV6-2 or TRBV6-3, the J call TRBJ1-1; maybe TRBD1 (6 bases). Per the germline V gene, CDR1 is MNHEY and CDR2 is SVGEGT. The CDR3 extends over 17 amino acids. Trimming pared 0 bases from V and 5 bases from J, leaving 19 bases between. The CDR3 nucleotides are TGTGCCAGCAGTTACTCGGGGGGCATCAGGGCGGGGACTGAAGCTTTCTTT. Amino acid sequence: CASSYSGGIRAGTEAFF.

For this clonotype: A far larger clone is a single base away, which makes a read error likely. The chain uses TRBV7-8 and TRBJ2-7; TRBD2 matches 11 bases. Unmatched junction bases numbered 2, after V lost 1 base and J lost 6 bases. CDR3 length: 14 amino acids. CDR1 is SGHVS, CDR2 FQNEAQ, per germline. The DNA for the CDR3 is TGTGCCAGCAGCTTAGTAGCGGGAGGGCTCGAGCAGTACTTC. It yields the protein CASSLVAGGLEQYF.

This clonotype was observed many times. The J gene is TRBJ2-7, the V gene TRBV12-3 or TRBV12-4, with a tentative D call TRBD2 (5 bases). This CDR3 comprises 12 residues. Trimming removed 6 bases at V and 6 bases at J, with 12 bases between. CDR3 in DNA: TGTGCCAGCAGCCCCCCTCGGGGCGAGCAGTACTTC. Its translation is CASSPPRGEQYF.

The V and J genes are TRBV12-5 and TRBJ2-7, with a tentative D call TRBD2 (7 bases). The germline V and J ends were trimmed by 6 bases and 3 bases, with 18 bases remaining between them. The CDR3 totals 15 residues. Germline CDR1 LGHNT, CDR2 FRNRAP. The DNA of the CDR3 is TGTGCTAGTGGCACCCGGGGGGCGGAACACTACGAGCAGTACTTC. Its protein is CASGTRGAEHYEQYF.

There are many counts of this clonotype. This chain joins TRBV7-9 and TRBJ2-7, with D possibly matching TRBD1 (6 bases). Germline V gives CDR1 SEHNR, CDR2 FQNEAQ (reference sequence). The CDR3 is made up of 14 amino acids. V was trimmed by 4 bases and J by 6 bases, leaving 16 bases between them. This chain's CDR3 is CASSSGDRWGEQYF. The DNA for the CDR3 is TGTGCCAGCAGCTCCGGAGACAGGTGGGGCGAGCAGTACTTC.

This clonotype was counted only a few times. A read error may explain this, as a much larger clone is one base away. The chain carries TRBV14 and TRBJ2-3; D perhaps matches TRBD2 (5 bases). The germline V gene encodes CDR1 SGHDN and CDR2 FVKESK. The V and J ends lost 8 bases and 2 bases respectively, with 11 bases between them. This CDR3 is built from 13 residues. CDR3 region: CASAIGVTDTQYF. CDR3 sequence (DNA): TGTGCCAGCGCAATCGGGGTCACAGATACGCAGTATTTT.

Concerning this clonotype itself: A read error may be the cause here, since a much bigger clone is one base away. This chain uses TRBV6-2 or TRBV6-3 with TRBJ2-5, with TRBD1 as a possible D gene (5 bases). Trimming took 6 bases from V and 5 from J, leaving 19 bases between them. The CDR3 is 15 residues long. From germline, CDR1 is MNHEY and CDR2 SVGEGT. CDR3 DNA: TGTGCCAGCAGCCGGACGACATGGGGCGCGGAGACCCAGTACTTC. As protein: CASSRTTWGAETQYF.

This clonotype was seen many times. The chain couples TRBV27 to TRBJ2-2; D remains unclear. V was pared by 5 bases and J by 5 bases, with 9 bases between. CDR1 MNHEY and CDR2 SMNVEV come from the germline V gene (reference sequence). The CDR3 contains 13 residues. This chain's CDR3 is CASSSMATGELFF. The CDR3 nucleotides are TGTGCCAGCAGTAGCATGGCGACCGGGGAGCTGTTTTTT.

About this clonotype: This likely reflects a read error, since a far larger clone is one base away. The CDR3 ends on some other residue instead of the conserved phenylalanine or tryptophan, so this is likely a read error. The rearrangement joins TRBV4-2 to TRBJ1-1; D not certain. This CDR3 contains 12 residues. Germline CDR1 is LGHNA and CDR2 is YNFKEQ. This CDR3 is CASSRDRFEAFL. The DNA for the CDR3 is TGCGCCAGCAGCCGAGACCGTTTTGAAGCTTTCCTT.

This clonotype was picked up one time. This may arise from a read error, as a much more abundant clone is one base away. V and J are TRBV19 and TRBJ1-1; D is ambiguous. V was pared by 5 bases and J by 7 bases, with 14 bases between. The V gene's germline CDR1 is LNHDA and CDR2 SQIVND (reference sequence). The length of the CDR3 is 13 residues. CDR3 sequence: CASSPLWGNEAFF. In DNA, the CDR3 is TGTGCCAGTAGTCCGCTCTGGGGAAATGAAGCTTTCTTT.

This CDR3 is CASEAGWGQETQYF. Here the CDR3 DNA reads TGTGCCAGCGAGGCGGGGTGGGGGCAAGAGACCCAGTACTTC. The chain uses TRBV27 and TRBJ2-5; possibly TRBD2 for D (6 bases). Germline CDR1 and CDR2: MNHEY and SMNVEV (reference sequence). Trimming took 8 bases from V and 2 from J, leaving 15 bases between them. The CDR3 is 14 amino acids.

This clonotype showed up many times. The rearrangement uses TRBV7-6 and TRBJ2-3, with D tentatively TRBD2 (6 bases). The CDR3 is made up of 16 amino acids. Germline CDR1 reads SGHVS; CDR2 reads FNYEAQ. V was pared by 1 base and J by 0 bases, with 11 bases between. CDR3 in DNA: TGTGCCAGCAGCTTAGTTGGGGGGAGGAGCACAGATACGCAGTATTTT. This encodes CASSLVGGRSTDTQYF. Looking up the rest from reference TRBV7-6 and TRBJ2-3 gives the full variable domain: GAGVSQSPRYKVTKRGQDVALRCDPISGHVSLYWYRQALGQGPEFLTYFNYEAQQDKSGLPNDRFSAERPEGSISTLTIQRTEQRDSAMYRCASSLVGGRSTDTQYFGPGTRLTVL.

This clonotype is categorized as medium-sized. The chain uses TRBV5-1 and TRBJ2-2, with D possibly TRBD1 on 6 matching bases. The V gene lost 4 bases and the J gene lost 0 bases, with 16 bases spanning the gap. Per germline, CDR1 SGHRS and CDR2 YFSETQ. The CDR3 contains 17 residues. The CDR3 sequence is CASSGHPGTTNTGELFF. CDR3 nucleotide sequence: TGCGCCAGCAGCGGGCATCCCGGGACAACGAACACCGGGGAGCTGTTTTTT.

Turning to this clonotype: A read error is likely here: a far larger clone is one base away. This sequence joins TRBV6-2 or TRBV6-3 and TRBJ2-7; 11 nucleotides align to TRBD2. The CDR3 totals 16 residues. CDR1 and CDR2 from the germline V gene are MNHEY and SVGEGT. The V segment lost 6 bases and the J segment 5 bases; nucleotides outside the gene matches: 12. CDR3 bases: TGTGCCAGCAGACGCTCCTGTACTAGCGGGAGTAACGAGCAGTACTTC. Its translation: CASRRSCTSGSNEQYF.

Comments on this clonotype: This may be a read error, as it is one base from a much larger clone. The genes are TRBV19 and TRBJ1-2; 7 bases are a match to TRBD1. CDR3 length: 16 residues. Germline V CDR1 and CDR2: LNHDA, SQIVND (reference sequence). Unmatched junction bases numbered 15, after V lost 4 bases and J lost 7 bases. The CDR3: CASSNRGRGARCGYTF. DNA of the CDR3: TGTGCCAGTAGTAACAGGGGAAGAGGGGCGCGGTGTGGCTACACCTTC.

This clonotype was observed many times. The CDR3 reads CASSYITGPYEQYF. The CDR3 nucleotides read TGTGCCAGCAGTTATATAACCGGGCCCTACGAGCAGTACTTC. The chain couples TRBV6-5 to TRBJ2-7; D is undetermined. The germline V and J ends were trimmed by 3 bases and 2 bases, with 11 bases remaining between them. Germline CDR1 MNHEY, CDR2 SVGAGI. The CDR3 totals 14 residues.

This clonotype was observed many times. The chain employs TRBV9 and TRBJ1-3, with D unresolved. The CDR3 covers 14 residues. CDR1 is SGDLS, CDR2 YYNGEE, per germline. Trimming stripped 3 bases from V and 0 bases from J, with 7 bases between. The CDR3 sequence: CASSDRGSGNTIYF. The CDR3 coding sequence is TGTGCCAGCAGCGATCGGGGCTCTGGAAACACCATATATTTT.

The V and J genes are TRBV28 and TRBJ2-3; no clear D. Germline values: CDR1 MDHEN, CDR2 SYDVKM. Between the trimmed V and J ends, which lost 6 bases and 0 bases, there was a span of 7 bases. The CDR3 runs 13 residues. This CDR3 is CASRFQSTDTQYF. The CDR3 bases are TGTGCCAGCAGATTCCAAAGCACAGATACGCAGTATTTT.

This clonotype was detected ten times or more. The gene calls are TRBV29-1 and TRBJ2-7, with 10 nucleotides matching TRBD2. Germline values: CDR1 SQVTM, CDR2 ANQGSEA. Trimming took 6 bases from V and 6 from J; bases not matched to a gene: 11. This CDR3 is 14 amino acids long. DNA of the CDR3: TGCAGCGTGCAAAAGCTAGCGGGAGAATCCGAGCAGTACTTC. Protein product: CSVQKLAGESEQYF.

Notes on this clonotype: At one end the junction does not follow the germline gene, possibly because of a read error. V usage is TRBV11-2 and J usage is TRBJ1-2, with 7 bases aligning to TRBD1. CDR3 length: 14 amino acids. The germline V gene encodes CDR1 SGHAT and CDR2 FQNNGV. CDR3 loop: CDSSLGDSSTGYTF. The CDR3 nucleotides read TGTGACAGCAGCTTAGGGGACAGTTCCACAGGCTACACCTTC.